One sample yielded the 27 T cell receptor beta chains listed below, sequenced in a study of T cell responses to AZD1222 COVID-19 vaccine. The repertoire was sequenced with immunoSEQ multiplex PCR; TCRdb's copy has only in-frame clones and lacks some. The sample lists about 140,000 clones, around 88% occurring once. The specimen comprised peripheral blood, sampled on day 0 of AZD1222 vaccination. These TCRs come from an adult in good health.

The chain employs TRBV6-5 and TRBJ2-7, with 8 bases identical to TRBD1. Per germline, CDR1 MNHEY and CDR2 SVGAGI. The CDR3 is 13 amino acids. Trimming at V came to 7 bases and at J to 6 bases, leaving 8 bases not matched to a gene. For the CDR3, the DNA is TGTGCCAGCATTCCGGGACAGGCTCGCGAGCAGTACTTC. Translated: CASIPGQAREQYF.

V and J are TRBV24-1 and TRBJ2-1; D is possibly TRBD2 (5 bases). Germline-derived CDR1 and CDR2 are KGHDR and SFDVKD. Deletions cut 5 bases from V and 6 bases from J, with 10 bases between. The CDR3 covers 13 residues. CDR3 protein: CATSVPGSNEQFF. As DNA, the CDR3 is TGTGCCACCAGTGTCCCGGGAAGCAATGAGCAGTTCTTC.

Here the CDR3 DNA reads TGTGCCAGCAGCGGGCAGGACCGAGCTAATGAAAAACTGTTTTTT. It translates to CASSGQDRANEKLFF. The chain has TRBV28 and TRBJ1-4; D call uncertain. This CDR3 is built from 15 residues. Germline values: CDR1 MDHEN, CDR2 SYDVKM. Trimming stripped 6 bases from V and 3 bases from J, with 14 bases between.

The chain combines TRBV2 with TRBJ2-1, with 9 nucleotides matching TRBD2. From germline, CDR1 is SNHLY and CDR2 FYNNEI. The CDR3 loop spans 18 amino acids. Losses at the gene ends were 6 bases for V and 0 bases for J; bases not matched to a gene: 12. The CDR3 protein is CASRRLAGATSSYNEQFF. The CDR3 nucleotides are TGTGCCAGCAGGAGGTTAGCGGGAGCCACCAGCTCCTACAATGAGCAGTTCTTC.

This rearrangement joins TRBV13 to TRBJ2-2; the D gene is possibly TRBD2 (6 bases). CDR3 length equals 15 residues. V gave up 7 bases and J gave up 6 bases, with 18 bases separating them. The germline gives CDR1 PRHDT, CDR2 FYEKMQ (reference sequence). This chain's CDR3 is CASTPRGSRAGELFF. CDR3 in DNA: TGTGCCAGCACCCCTCGGGGGAGTCGGGCCGGGGAGCTGTTTTTT.

Here the CDR3 reads CASSLTTDSNQPQHF. The CDR3 bases are TGTGCCAGCAGCTTAACGACTGATAGCAATCAGCCCCAGCATTTT. The gene calls are TRBV11-2 and TRBJ1-5, with D hard to call. The length of the CDR3 is 15 residues. Germline CDR1 reads SGHAT; CDR2 reads FQNNGV. V lost 2 bases, J lost 0 bases, and 8 bases lay in between. The variable domain in full, completed from reference TRBV11-2 and TRBJ1-5, reads EAGVAQSPRYKIIEKRQSVAFWCNPISGHATLYWYQQILGQGPKLLIQFQNNGVVDDSQLPKDRFSAERLKGVDSTLKIQPAKLEDSAVYLCASSLTTDSNQPQHFGDGTRLSIL.

The chain joins TRBV19 to TRBJ2-2; no clear D. This CDR3 comprises 14 residues. Germline CDR1 and CDR2: LNHDA and SQIVND (reference sequence). V dropped 7 bases and J dropped 0 bases, with 9 bases sitting between them. The CDR3 sequence is CASTPVTNTGELFF. The CDR3 DNA reads TGTGCCAGTACGCCAGTCACGAACACCGGGGAGCTGTTTTTT. The full variable domain, rest sourced from reference TRBV19 and TRBJ2-2, is DGGITQSPKYLFRKEGQNVTLSCEQNLNHDAMYWYRQDPGQGLRLIYYSQIVNDFQKGDIAEGYSVSREKKESFPLTVTSAQKNPTAFYLCASTPVTNTGELFFGEGSRLTVL.

The V call is TRBV4-2, the J call TRBJ2-7, with no clear D. Germline CDR1 reads LGHNA; CDR2 reads YNFKEQ. This CDR3 region has 12 residues. Trimming stripped 3 bases from V and 2 bases from J, with 5 bases between. The CDR3 sequence is CASSQDAYEQYF. The CDR3 coding sequence is TGTGCCAGCAGCCAGGATGCCTACGAGCAGTACTTC.

J is TRBJ2-7 and V is TRBV10-2; no definite D call. This CDR3 contains 14 residues. V was shortened by 2 bases and J by 2 bases, with 10 bases between the two germline ends. CDR1 is WSHSY, CDR2 SAAADI, per germline. CDR3 region: CASSEATNTYEQYF. The DNA of the CDR3 is TGCGCCAGCAGTGAGGCAACAAACACCTACGAGCAGTACTTC.

This clone was found once. Other DNA sequences from this sample encode an identical CDR3 as well. V gene TRBV19 combines with J gene TRBJ1-3, with D possibly being TRBD1 (6 bases). V was pared by 3 bases and J by 0 bases, with 9 bases between. Germline loops: CDR1 LNHDA, CDR2 SQIVND (reference sequence). The CDR3 runs to 15 residues. This CDR3 reads CASSIDRFSGNTIYF. CDR3 bases: TGTGCCAGTAGTATCGACAGGTTCTCTGGAAACACCATATATTTT.

This chain links TRBV7-2 with TRBJ1-2, with no clear D. The CDR3 is made up of 16 amino acids. The V gene's germline CDR1 is SGHTA and CDR2 FQGNSA. V lost 4 bases, J lost 2 bases, and 17 bases lay in between. The CDR3 sequence is CASSSSASTANYGYTF. CDR3 coding DNA: TGTGCCAGCAGCTCTTCGGCCTCCACGGCGAACTATGGCTACACCTTC.

The rearrangement links TRBV9 to TRBJ1-2; no clear D gene. This CDR3 contains 13 residues. Germline V gene lookup returns CDR1 SGDLS and CDR2 YYNGEE. With 0 bases removed from V and 8 bases from J, the gap between germline ends came to 11 bases. The CDR3 DNA follows: TGTGCCAGCAGCGTAGCAGGAGGTCCCGGCTACACCTTC. This gives the protein CASSVAGGPGYTF.

The chain joins TRBV10-2 to TRBJ2-1, with D maybe TRBD2 (6 bases). The V end lost 4 bases, the J end lost 7 bases, and 11 bases lay between the germline ends. Germline V CDR1 and CDR2: WSHSY, SAAADI. The CDR3 runs to 13 residues. CDR3 nucleotide sequence: TGCGCCAGCAGTGTGGAGGGCGAGAATGAGCAGTTCTTC. Protein sequence: CASSVEGENEQFF.

The V call is TRBV29-1, the J call TRBJ2-1; no clear D gene. The V gene's germline CDR1 is SQVTM and CDR2 ANQGSEA. CDR3 size: 11 residues. Trimming cost V 4 bases and J 1 base, with 2 bases left between them. The CDR3 DNA reads TGCAGCGTTGTGTCCTACAATGAGCAGTTCTTC. This codes for CSVVSYNEQFF.

The J gene is TRBJ2-1, the V gene TRBV5-8; 7 bases are a match to TRBD1. Germline V gene sequence: CDR1 SGHTS, CDR2 YDEGEE. CDR3 length: 16 amino acids. The J segment lost 7 bases and the V segment lost 2 bases, leaving 12 bases of the junction unmatched. The CDR3 DNA is TGTGCCAGCAGCTTCTACAGGGGCTCAGGCTTAAATGAGCAGTTCTTC. Translated, it gives CASSFYRGSGLNEQFF.

CDR3 in DNA: TGTGCCACAAAGGGACTGACCACCGGGGAGCTGTTTTTT. This sequence encodes CATKGLTTGELFF. V usage is TRBV24-1 and J usage is TRBJ2-2; tentative D call: TRBD2 (6 bases). Germline values: CDR1 KGHDR, CDR2 SFDVKD. V was trimmed by 10 bases and J by 4 bases, leaving 12 bases between them. The CDR3 has 13 residues.

This chain uses TRBV29-1 with TRBJ2-2; tentative D call: TRBD2 (6 bases). V was cut by 4 bases and J by 4 bases, with 13 bases left in between. Germline loops: CDR1 SQVTM, CDR2 ANQGSEA. This CDR3 spans 14 amino acids. This chain's CDR3 is CSVGEAYGTGELFF. The CDR3, as DNA: TGCAGCGTTGGGGAGGCATATGGCACCGGGGAGCTGTTTTTT.

V gene TRBV5-6 combines with J gene TRBJ1-5; D not resolved. Germline CDR1 and CDR2: SGHDT and YYEEEE. Trimming left V 5 bases short and J 4 bases short, with 13 bases between. This CDR3 spans 14 amino acids. The CDR3 DNA follows: TGTGCCAGCAGTCTAGGGTCCGGGAATCAGCCCCAGCATTTT. Translating it yields CASSLGSGNQPQHF.

This clone was seen just once. This CDR3 is CASRMNTEAFF. DNA for the CDR3: TGTGCCAGCAGGATGAACACTGAAGCTTTCTTT. This chain uses TRBV2 with TRBJ1-1; the D is unclear. The CDR3 sequence is 11 residues long. The V end was cut by 6 bases, the J end by 0 bases, with 2 bases between. Germline CDR1 reads SNHLY; CDR2 reads FYNNEI.

This clone was counted only a few times. This chain links TRBV6-5 with TRBJ2-1, with 8 bases aligning to TRBD2. Germline-derived CDR1 and CDR2 are MNHEY and SVGAGI. This CDR3 contains 16 residues. Trimming took 4 bases from V and 4 from J; bases not matched to a gene: 9. CDR3 in DNA: TGTGCCAGCAGTTTAGCCGGGGGGGCCCCGTACAATGAGCAGTTCTTC. Its translation: CASSLAGGAPYNEQFF.

V is TRBV27 and J is TRBJ2-7; 7 bases map to TRBD1. Looked up from germline, CDR1 is MNHEY and CDR2 is SMNVEV (reference sequence). The V segment lost 4 bases and the J segment 3 bases; nucleotides outside the gene matches: 12. The CDR3 is 16 amino acids. CDR3 nucleotides: TGTGCCAGCAGTTCCTCCCCGGGACAGAAGGGCTACGAGCAGTACTTC. Translation gives CASSSSPGQKGYEQYF.

This clone has just one count. This chain joins TRBV27 and TRBJ1-2; 11 bases are shared with TRBD1. Unmatched junction bases numbered 7, after V lost 3 bases and J lost 4 bases. This CDR3 is 16 amino acids long. Germline CDR1 is MNHEY and CDR2 is SMNVEV (reference sequence). CDR3 bases: TGTGCCAGCAGTTTTTTTGGACAGGGGGCGTCCTATGGCTACACCTTC. Protein product: CASSFFGQGASYGYTF.

V usage is TRBV28 and J usage is TRBJ2-7; D ambiguous. This CDR3 has 12 amino acids. With 6 bases removed from V and 1 base from J, the gap between germline ends came to 7 bases. CDR1 is MDHEN, CDR2 SYDVKM, per germline. Here the CDR3 reads CASREGSYEQYF. The CDR3 nucleotides read TGTGCCAGCAGGGAAGGGTCCTACGAGCAGTACTTC.

The chain uses TRBV6-6 and TRBJ2-3; D might be TRBD1 (5 bases). Between the trimmed V and J ends, which lost 5 bases and 4 bases, there was a span of 10 bases. The CDR3 has 13 amino acids. The germline V gene encodes CDR1 MNHNY and CDR2 SVGAGI (reference sequence). The CDR3: CASSPPRADTQYF. CDR3 nucleotides: TGTGCCAGCAGTCCCCCCAGGGCAGATACGCAGTATTTT.

In this sample, this clone turned up a few times. The CDR3 loop reads CASSPPGEIGPQHF. As DNA, the CDR3 is TGTGCCAGCTCACCACCGGGGGAAATAGGGCCCCAGCATTTT. V gene TRBV18 combines with J gene TRBJ1-5; D might be TRBD1 (5 bases). This CDR3 region has 14 residues. Deletions cut 0 bases from V and 9 bases from J, with 12 bases between. From germline, CDR1 is KGHSH and CDR2 LQKENI.

The V and J genes are TRBV6-4 and TRBJ2-2, with 8 bases fitting TRBD1. The CDR3 length is 15 residues. The germline gives CDR1 MRHNA, CDR2 SNTAGT. Trimming cost V 3 bases and J 1 base; bases outside gene matches: 1. In nucleotides, the CDR3 is TGTGCCAGCAGTGAAGGACAGGGGAACACCGGGGAGCTGTTTTTT. Amino acids: CASSEGQGNTGELFF.

The chain recombines TRBV10-3 with TRBJ1-1; D unresolved. The germline V gene encodes CDR1 ENHRY and CDR2 SYGVKD. This CDR3 comprises 16 residues. Trimming removed 0 bases from V and 7 bases from J, with 18 bases in between. The CDR3 nucleotides read TGTGCCATCAGTGAGTCTCTGTTACAGATAGGAGGTGAAGCTTTCTTT. Translation gives CAISESLLQIGGEAFF.